The 28 T cell receptor beta chains below all came from one sample that was sequenced in a study of blood T cell repertoires in COVID-19. Clones were read by immunoSEQ multiplex PCR, and TCRdb kept only the in-frame ones, dropping some. The sample yields under 200,000 clones, about 88% seen once. Sequencing used peripheral blood. Every receptor here comes from a woman of 80 years or more with COVID-19, enrolled during active disease.

This chain joins TRBV2 and TRBJ2-2, with D possibly matching TRBD1 (6 bases). CDR1 and CDR2 from the germline V gene are SNHLY and FYNNEI. This CDR3 is built from 16 residues. Trimming took off 6 bases at V and 2 bases at J, with 16 bases between the two ends. This CDR3 is CASRTQGRGNTGELFF. The CDR3 region has the DNA TGTGCCAGCAGAACCCAGGGCAGGGGAAACACCGGGGAGCTGTTTTTT.

This clone appeared a single time. CDR3 nucleotide sequence: TGTGCCAGCACTGACAGTGGCGCAGATACGCAGTATTTT. It yields the protein CASTDSGADTQYF. The V gene is TRBV7-9, the J gene TRBJ2-3, with D possibly being TRBD1 (5 bases). CDR3 size: 13 residues. Per germline, CDR1 SEHNR and CDR2 FQNEAQ (reference sequence). V lost 7 bases and J lost 4, with 12 bases in between.

CDR3 sequence: CASGQPSTNEKLFF. The CDR3, as DNA: TGTGCCAGTGGACAGCCTTCAACTAATGAAAAACTGTTTTTT. This sequence joins TRBV28 and TRBJ1-4; possible D gene TRBD1, 6 bases. Germline V gene data show CDR1 as MDHEN and CDR2 as SYDVKM. The CDR3 has 14 amino acids. V dropped 9 bases and J dropped 0 bases, with 11 bases sitting between them. Drawing the rest from reference TRBV28 and TRBJ1-4, the complete variable domain is DVKVTQSSRYLVKRTGEKVFLECVQDMDHENMFWYRQDPGLGLRLIYFSYDVKMKEKGDIPEGYSVSREKKERFSLILESASTNQTSMYLCASGQPSTNEKLFFGSGTQLSVL.

In this sample, this clone turned up once. The V call is TRBV5-8, the J call TRBJ1-1; TRBD1 aligns across 8 bases. CDR3 size: 15 residues. CDR1 and CDR2 from the germline V gene are SGHTS and YDEGEE. V was pared by 6 bases and J by 4 bases, with 11 bases of the junction left unmatched. CDR3 in amino acids: CASTLGQGRGTEAFF. For the CDR3, the DNA is TGTGCCAGCACCTTAGGACAGGGAAGGGGCACTGAAGCTTTCTTT.

V gene TRBV5-1 combines with J gene TRBJ2-5; 8 bases match TRBD1. V shed 4 bases, J shed 2 bases, and the junction held 4 bases outside the gene matches. CDR1 SGHRS and CDR2 YFSETQ come from the germline V gene. This CDR3 spans 14 amino acids. The CDR3 nucleotides are TGCGCCAGCAGCCACGGGACAGGACAAGAGACCCAGTACTTC. Translating it yields CASSHGTGQETQYF.

This sequence joins TRBV3-1 (or the pseudogene TRBV3-2) and TRBJ2-1; 10 nucleotides match TRBD2. J was trimmed by 7 bases and V by 5 bases; bases with no gene match: 11. Germline V gene lookup returns CDR1 LGHDT and CDR2 YNNKEL (reference sequence). This CDR3 has 16 amino acids. The CDR3 loop is CASSEVAGTSVNEQFF. The CDR3 region has the DNA TGTGCCAGCAGCGAGGTGGCCGGGACTAGCGTGAATGAGCAGTTCTTC.

The CDR3 bases are TGTGCCAGCCTTTCCGGGACAGGGGGGAATGAGCAGTTCTTC. Its translation is CASLSGTGGNEQFF. V gene TRBV2 combines with J gene TRBJ2-1, with 11 nucleotides matching TRBD1. The CDR3 is made up of 14 amino acids. Germline V lookup: CDR1 SNHLY, CDR2 FYNNEI. V was pared by 8 bases and J by 7 bases, with 7 bases of the junction left unmatched.

As concerns this clone: Other DNA variants within this sample encode the same CDR3. The chain joins TRBV5-6 to TRBJ1-4, with TRBD1 as a possible D gene (6 bases). The germline V gene encodes CDR1 SGHDT and CDR2 YYEEEE. The CDR3 spans 16 residues. V was cut by 8 bases and J by 5 bases, with 22 bases left in between. CDR3 loop: CASSPIRGGSNEKLFF. For the CDR3, the DNA is TGTGCCAGTAGCCCAATTCGGGGGGGCTCAAATGAAAAACTGTTTTTT.

V gene TRBV28 combines with J gene TRBJ2-3, with 9 nucleotides matching TRBD1. This CDR3 has 14 amino acids. J was trimmed by 1 base and V by 8 bases; bases with no gene match: 4. The germline CDR1 and CDR2 sequences are MDHEN and SYDVKM. The CDR3, as DNA: TGTGCCAGCGGTTGGACAGGGGGCACAGATACGCAGTATTTT. It translates to CASGWTGGTDTQYF.

This clone was detected only once. This chain joins TRBV5-4 and TRBJ2-1, with D tentatively TRBD1 (7 bases). The V end lost 3 bases, the J end lost 1 base, and 11 bases lay between the germline ends. The germline V gene has CDR1 SGHNT and CDR2 YYREEE (reference sequence). The CDR3 loop spans 15 amino acids. CDR3 residues: CASSWDSGSYNEQFF. The DNA for the CDR3 is TGTGCCAGCAGCTGGGACAGCGGGTCCTACAATGAGCAGTTCTTC.

The genes are TRBV19 and TRBJ1-6; a possible D gene is TRBD1 (5 bases). Germline V gene lookup returns CDR1 LNHDA and CDR2 SQIVND (reference sequence). Trimming took off 6 bases at V and 7 bases at J, with 10 bases between the two ends. CDR3 length: 13 amino acids. For the CDR3, the DNA is TGTGCCAGTAGGGAGACAGTCAATTCACCCCTCCACTTT. Its translation: CASRETVNSPLHF.

V is TRBV19 and J is TRBJ1-5, with 8 bases matching TRBD1. There are 18 residues in the CDR3. V gave up 5 bases and J gave up 0 bases; unmatched junction bases: 12. From germline, CDR1 is LNHDA and CDR2 SQIVND (reference sequence). CDR3 amino acids: CASSSWTGFGSSNQPQHF. The DNA for the CDR3 is TGTGCCAGTAGTTCCTGGACAGGGTTTGGATCTAGCAATCAGCCCCAGCATTTT.

V usage is TRBV4-3 and J usage is TRBJ2-1; perhaps TRBD2 as D (5 bases). Trimming stripped 0 bases from V and 0 bases from J, with 9 bases between. This CDR3 contains 16 residues. Germline V CDR1 and CDR2: LGHNA, YSLEER. The CDR3 DNA reads TGCGCCAGCAGCCAAGATAGCGCCAGCTCCTACAATGAGCAGTTCTTC. This codes for CASSQDSASSYNEQFF.

This rearrangement joins TRBV18 to TRBJ2-7, with D possibly being TRBD2 (6 bases). With 1 base removed from V and 3 bases from J, the gap between germline ends came to 16 bases. CDR3 size: 16 residues. The germline V gene has CDR1 KGHSH and CDR2 LQKENI. CDR3 nucleotides: TGTGCCAGCTCACCACTCGGTCCCGGGGGTCTCTACGAGCAGTACTTC. It is translated as CASSPLGPGGLYEQYF.

The CDR3 sequence: CASSLRGASVEQFF. DNA of the CDR3: TGTGCCAGCAGTTTACGCGGGGCATCCGTTGAGCAGTTCTTC. The chain couples TRBV28 to TRBJ2-1, with TRBD2 as a possible D gene (6 bases). The CDR3 length is 14 residues. In germline, CDR1 is MDHEN, CDR2 SYDVKM. Trimming stripped 2 bases from V and 9 bases from J, with 14 bases between.

This clone was seen a single time. The CDR3 here is CATRRGRVAGELFF. The CDR3 nucleotides are TGTGCCACCCGAAGAGGGAGGGTGGCCGGGGAGCTGTTTTTT. The chain links TRBV28 to TRBJ2-2, with 7 bases aligning to TRBD2. Germline-derived CDR1 and CDR2 are MDHEN and SYDVKM. Unmatched junction bases numbered 11, after V lost 10 bases and J lost 6 bases. The CDR3 runs to 14 residues.

The chain carries TRBV3-1 (or the pseudogene TRBV3-2) and TRBJ2-3; no reliable D call. CDR1 LGHDT and CDR2 YNNKEL come from the germline V gene (reference sequence). The ends were cut back, 0 bases at V and 10 bases at J, with 11 bases in the middle. The CDR3 has 13 residues. Here the CDR3 reads CASSQDATAAQYF. The CDR3 coding sequence is TGTGCCAGCAGCCAAGACGCCACCGCAGCGCAGTATTTT.

This clone was recorded only once. The V gene is TRBV5-1, the J gene TRBJ2-3; D may be TRBD2 (5 bases). Trimming removed 4 bases from V and 0 bases from J, with 18 bases in between. The CDR3 consists of 17 residues. Per the germline V gene, CDR1 is SGHRS and CDR2 is YFSETQ. CDR3 region: CASSTLPGTGSTDTQYF. Here the CDR3 DNA reads TGCGCCAGCAGCACTCTACCGGGAACTGGTAGCACAGATACGCAGTATTTT.

This chain joins TRBV7-2 and TRBJ1-3; no definite D call. The CDR3 has 15 amino acids. V lost 0 bases to trimming and J lost 3 bases, with 9 bases between them. CDR1 and CDR2 (germline): SGHTA, FQGNSA. The CDR3 spells CASSLARSVGNTIYF. The CDR3 coding sequence is TGTGCCAGCAGCTTAGCGCGTAGTGTTGGAAACACCATATATTTT.

The chain links TRBV6-5 to TRBJ1-4; a weak D match, TRBD1 (5 bases). Germline CDR1 reads MNHEY; CDR2 reads SVGAGI. V lost 8 bases and J 5 bases, leaving 12 bases between the germline ends. The CDR3 is 13 residues long. The CDR3 DNA reads TGTGCCAGCCTCAGGGCAGTGAATGAAAAACTGTTTTTT. This gives the protein CASLRAVNEKLFF.

The chain's CDR3 is CASSYHRTGGTGIFSYEQYF. For the CDR3, the DNA is TGTGCCAGCAGTTACCACCGAACCGGCGGGACAGGGATTTTCTCCTACGAGCAGTACTTC. The chain recombines TRBV6-2 or TRBV6-3 with TRBJ2-7; 9 bases are shared with TRBD1. With V trimmed by 2 bases and J by 0 bases, 17 bases remained unmatched. Germline V gives CDR1 MNHEY, CDR2 SVGEGT. The CDR3 length is 20 residues.

V and J are TRBV19 and TRBJ1-1; D gene unclear. The germline V and J ends were trimmed by 6 bases and 1 base, with 3 bases remaining between them. Germline V gene sequence: CDR1 LNHDA, CDR2 SQIVND (reference sequence). The CDR3 extends over 11 amino acids. The CDR3, as DNA: TGTGCCAGTAGCGGGAACACTGAAGCTTTCTTT. This encodes CASSGNTEAFF.

Only a few counts were recorded for this clone. The chain recombines TRBV12-3 or TRBV12-4 with TRBJ2-1, with 10 bases matching TRBD2. V shed 6 bases, J shed 11 bases, and the junction held 4 bases outside the gene matches. CDR3 length equals 12 residues. DNA for the CDR3: TGTGCCAGCAGCCTTAGCGGGAGGCAGCAGTTCTTC. Protein: CASSLSGRQQFF.

This clone was picked up a small number of times. The chain carries TRBV28 and TRBJ1-2, with D perhaps matching TRBD1 (6 bases). V was clipped by 5 bases and J by 4 bases, with 14 bases between them. CDR1 is MDHEN, CDR2 SYDVKM, per germline. The CDR3 totals 14 residues. The CDR3 nucleotides read TGTGCCAGCAGTCTAAACAGGGTAATCTATGGCTACACCTTC. Its translation is CASSLNRVIYGYTF.

This clone has a single count. This chain's CDR3 is CASSEGQGNYGYTF. CDR3 bases: TGCGCCAGCAGCGAGGGACAGGGAAACTATGGCTACACCTTC. This chain joins TRBV5-1 and TRBJ1-2; 9 positions agree with TRBD1. The CDR3 is 14 residues long. CDR1 SGHRS and CDR2 YFSETQ come from the germline V gene. Trimming took 4 bases from V and 2 from J; bases not matched to a gene: 3.

The rearrangement uses TRBV5-1 and TRBJ2-2; TRBD2 might be the D (6 bases). Per germline, CDR1 SGHRS and CDR2 YFSETQ. The V end lost 3 bases, the J end lost 3 bases, and 15 bases lay between the germline ends. The CDR3 length is 16 residues. The CDR3 coding sequence is TGCGCCAGCAGCTCGGGTGGAGGGTTGGACACCGGGGAGCTGTTTTTT. The encoded protein is CASSSGGGLDTGELFF.

V gene TRBV2 combines with J gene TRBJ2-3; possible D gene TRBD2, 6 bases. V gave up 5 bases and J gave up 2 bases, with 17 bases separating them. From germline, CDR1 is SNHLY and CDR2 FYNNEI. This CDR3 is 16 amino acids long. CDR3: CASSRGAASNTDTQYF. In DNA form, the CDR3 reads TGTGCCAGCAGTCGCGGGGCCGCTTCCAACACAGATACGCAGTATTTT.

As to this clone: Other nucleotide sequences in the sample specify the same CDR3. This sequence joins TRBV5-8 and TRBJ1-2; D gene uncertain. The CDR3 covers 11 residues. Between the trimmed V and J ends, which lost 2 bases and 8 bases, there was a span of 7 bases. Germline V lookup: CDR1 SGHTS, CDR2 YDEGEE. CDR3 bases: TGTGCCAGCAGCTTCGCTGGCGGCTACACCTTC. The encoded protein is CASSFAGGYTF. Full variable domain (missing parts from reference TRBV5-8 and TRBJ1-2): EAGVTQSPTHLIKTRGQQATLRCSPISGHTSVYWYQQALGLGLQFLLWYDEGEERNRGNFPPRFSGRQFPNYSSELNVNALELEDSALYLCASSFAGGYTFGSGTRLTVV.